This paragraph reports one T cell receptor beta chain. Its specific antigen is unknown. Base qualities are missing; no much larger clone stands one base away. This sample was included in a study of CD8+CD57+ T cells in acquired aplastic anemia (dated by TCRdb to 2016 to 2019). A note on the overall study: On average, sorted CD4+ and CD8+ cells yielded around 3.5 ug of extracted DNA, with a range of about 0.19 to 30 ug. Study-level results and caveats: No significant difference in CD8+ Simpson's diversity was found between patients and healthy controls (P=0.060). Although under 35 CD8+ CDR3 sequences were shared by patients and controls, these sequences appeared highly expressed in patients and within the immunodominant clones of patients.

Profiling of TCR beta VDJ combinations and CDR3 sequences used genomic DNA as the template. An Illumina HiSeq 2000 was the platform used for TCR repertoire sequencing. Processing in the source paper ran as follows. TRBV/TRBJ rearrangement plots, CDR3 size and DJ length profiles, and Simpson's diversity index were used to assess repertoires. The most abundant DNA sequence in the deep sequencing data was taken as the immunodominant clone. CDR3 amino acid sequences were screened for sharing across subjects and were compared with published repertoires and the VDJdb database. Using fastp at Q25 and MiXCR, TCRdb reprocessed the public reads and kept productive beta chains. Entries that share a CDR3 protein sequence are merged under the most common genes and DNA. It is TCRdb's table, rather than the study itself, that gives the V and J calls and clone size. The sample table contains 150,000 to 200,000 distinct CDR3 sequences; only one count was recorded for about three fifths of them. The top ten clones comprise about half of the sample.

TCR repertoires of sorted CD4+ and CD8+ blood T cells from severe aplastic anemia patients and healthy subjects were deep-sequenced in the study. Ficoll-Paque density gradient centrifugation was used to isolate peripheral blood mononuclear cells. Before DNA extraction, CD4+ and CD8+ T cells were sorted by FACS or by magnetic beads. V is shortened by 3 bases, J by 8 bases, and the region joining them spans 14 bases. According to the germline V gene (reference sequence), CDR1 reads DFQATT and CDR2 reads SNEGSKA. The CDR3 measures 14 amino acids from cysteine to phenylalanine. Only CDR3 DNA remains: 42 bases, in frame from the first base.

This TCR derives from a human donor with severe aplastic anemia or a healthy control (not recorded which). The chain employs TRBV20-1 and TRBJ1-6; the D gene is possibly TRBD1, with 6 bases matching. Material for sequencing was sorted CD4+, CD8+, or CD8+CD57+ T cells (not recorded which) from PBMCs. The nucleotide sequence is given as TGCAGTGCTAGCAGACAGGCCATGGATTCACCCCTCCACTTT. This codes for CSASRQAMDSPLHF.